The sequence of this T cell receptor beta chain was determined in a study of cytomegalovirus exposure and HLA in healthy donors. Overall study: HLA-typed donors were the source of about 85 million unique TCRs held in an early data release.

About this clone itself: Its antigen is unknown.

The V and J ends lost 5 bases and 10 bases respectively, with 13 bases between them. The CDR3 extends over 12 amino acids. Germline CDR1 MGHRA, CDR2 YSYEKL. The study, taken as a whole, reports: Among TCR sequences, most were rare, though some public TCRs appeared in many donors. The CMV antigen specificity of a few CMV-associated chains was confirmed through in vitro analysis.

Use of 60 Vbeta and 13 Jbeta primers characterized the PCR. Clones were sequenced by immunoSEQ multiplex PCR, and TCRdb holds only the in-frame ones, with some missing. The table has some 87,000 clones, 60% to 85% seen once; the top ten hold 5.5% to 7%. The sequencing sample was made of PBMCs. The TCR originated in a man aged 18 to 30 in good health and CMV-seropositive. The V call is TRBV4-1, the J call TRBJ2-3; tentatively, D is TRBD2 (6 bases). The CDR3: CASSSTRSAQYF. CDR3 nucleotides: TGCGCCAGCAGCTCGACTAGATCGGCGCAGTATTTT.